These 21 T cell receptor beta chains were all obtained from the same sample, sequenced in a study of control samples from healthy donors and cancer patients. The table came from immunoSEQ multiplex PCR; TCRdb's copy has only in-frame clones and leaves some out. This sample has 11,000 to 15,000 clones, with approximately 80% found just once. The sequencing sample was made of formalin-fixed, paraffin-embedded tissue. The receptors come from a female donor with lung cancer.

The CDR3 region is CASSPGSGTDTQYF. The CDR3 coding sequence is TGTGCCAGCTCACCCGGCTCGGGCACAGATACGCAGTATTTT. V gene TRBV18 combines with J gene TRBJ2-3; D gene unclear. This CDR3 is built from 14 residues. CDR1 is KGHSH and CDR2 is LQKENI in the germline V gene. V shed 3 bases and J shed 1 base, with 8 bases lying between them.

The chain joins TRBV7-2 to TRBJ1-2; D unclear. Trimming pared 0 bases from V and 3 bases from J, leaving 11 bases between. Germline CDR1 and CDR2: SGHTA and FQGNSA. This CDR3 has 15 residues. CDR3 sequence: CASSLALLGYYGYTF. The CDR3 DNA reads TGTGCCAGCAGCTTAGCGCTACTGGGTTACTATGGCTACACCTTC. The entire variable domain, with the rest obtained from reference TRBV7-2 and TRBJ1-2, is as follows: GAGVSQSPSNKVTEKGKDVELRCDPISGHTALYWYRQSLGQGLEFLIYFQGNSAPDKSGLPSDRFSAERTGGSVSTLTIQRTQQEDSAVYLCASSLALLGYYGYTFGSGTRLTVV.

The chain is built from TRBV29-1 and TRBJ2-3; no reliable D call. Germline V lookup: CDR1 SQVTM, CDR2 ANQGSEA. This CDR3 spans 13 amino acids. With 5 bases removed from V and 1 base from J, the gap between germline ends came to 10 bases. The CDR3 DNA is TGCAGCGTTCTGGCAGGAGGCACAGATACGCAGTATTTT. Amino acids: CSVLAGGTDTQYF.

As DNA, the CDR3 is TGTGCCAGCAGCGAACGGACTGAAGCTTTCTTT. It yields the protein CASSERTEAFF. The rearrangement uses TRBV6-2 or TRBV6-3 and TRBJ1-1; D ambiguous. Germline lookup yields CDR1 MNHEY and CDR2 SVGEGT. Trimming left V 6 bases short and J 5 bases short, with 7 bases between. The CDR3 is 11 residues long.

The chain recombines TRBV30 with TRBJ1-6; 8 bases align to TRBD1. The junction had 3 bases not matched to a gene; V was cut back by 5 bases and J by 6 bases. Germline V CDR1 and CDR2: GTSNPN, SVGIG (reference sequence). There are 13 residues in the CDR3. The CDR3 reads CAWSTGVNSPLHF. Here the CDR3 DNA reads TGTGCCTGGTCGACAGGGGTTAATTCACCCCTCCACTTT.

Regarding this clone: The germline gene is not matched at one end of the junction; a read error may be the cause. The chain is built from TRBV19 and TRBJ1-1; 7 bases fit TRBD1. Germline V gives CDR1 LNHDA, CDR2 SQIVND (reference sequence). The CDR3 loop spans 12 amino acids. The DNA for the CDR3 is TGTGCGAGTAGTCTTTCGGCAGGGGGGGCTTTCTTT. Translating gives CASSLSAGGAFF.

DNA of the CDR3: TGTGCCAGCAGTTCCCCCGCGACTAGCGGGGGGATCAATGAGCAGTTCTTC. Its protein product is CASSSPATSGGINEQFF. The chain combines TRBV27 with TRBJ2-1, with TRBD2 identical over 13 bases. J lost 6 bases, V lost 4 bases, and 9 bases had no gene match. This CDR3 is built from 17 residues. CDR1 is MNHEY and CDR2 is SMNVEV in the germline V gene (reference sequence).

The chain uses TRBV27 and TRBJ2-7; 9 bases align to TRBD2. This CDR3 comprises 14 residues. Trimming cost V 3 bases and J 3 bases; bases outside gene matches: 3. Germline assignment: CDR1 MNHEY and CDR2 SMNVEV (reference sequence). CDR3 DNA: TGTGCCAGCAGTTTGCGGGAGGGCCACTACGAGCAGTACTTC. Translating it yields CASSLREGHYEQYF.

This clone was recorded only once. The gene calls are TRBV10-3 and TRBJ1-1, with D possibly TRBD1 on 5 matching bases. Germline CDR1 and CDR2: ENHRY and SYGVKD. This CDR3 contains 15 residues. The V and J ends lost 0 bases and 1 base respectively, with 9 bases between them. The CDR3 spells CAISESKGKNTEAFF. The CDR3 bases are TGTGCCATCAGTGAGTCTAAGGGGAAGAACACTGAAGCTTTCTTT.

The gene calls are TRBV4-1 and TRBJ2-5, with 9 nucleotides matching TRBD2. The CDR3 consists of 14 residues. V gave up 4 bases and J gave up 1 base; unmatched junction bases: 1. Germline CDR1 is MGHRA and CDR2 is YSYEKL. In DNA, the CDR3 is TGCGCCAGCAGCCTGGGACTAGCCCAAGAGACCCAGTACTTC. Protein sequence: CASSLGLAQETQYF.

This clone was counted a single time. The gene calls are TRBV5-1 and TRBJ2-1; 10 nucleotides match TRBD2. Trimming removed 6 bases from V and 8 bases from J; junction bases left unmatched: 8. Looked up from germline, CDR1 is SGHRS and CDR2 is YFSETQ. The length of the CDR3 is 14 residues. The CDR3 protein is CASTAGTSVDEQFF. The CDR3 nucleotides read TGCGCCAGCACAGCCGGGACTAGCGTCGATGAGCAGTTCTTC.

V gene TRBV18 combines with J gene TRBJ2-2, with a weak D call TRBD1 (5 bases). V gave up 4 bases and J gave up 4 bases, with 13 bases separating them. Per the germline V gene, CDR1 is KGHSH and CDR2 is LQKENI. CDR3 length equals 15 residues. The CDR3 bases are TGTGCCAGCTCACTAGACCGACAGAGCACCGGGGAGCTGTTTTTT. Translated: CASSLDRQSTGELFF.

V and J are TRBV19 and TRBJ1-4, with 8 bases matching TRBD1. CDR1 and CDR2 from the germline V gene are LNHDA and SQIVND (reference sequence). V shed 5 bases and J 5 bases; nucleotides not matched to a gene: 4. This CDR3 spans 14 amino acids. CDR3 nucleotides: TGTGCCAGTAGTCCCCGGGACAGGAATGAAAAACTGTTTTTT. This codes for CASSPRDRNEKLFF.

The J gene is TRBJ1-6, the V gene TRBV4-1, with 7 bases identical to TRBD1. CDR3 length: 14 amino acids. The V and J ends lost 3 bases and 9 bases, in that order; junction bases with no gene match: 5. Germline CDR1 MGHRA, CDR2 YSYEKL. The CDR3 nucleotides are TGCGCCAGCAGCCACAGCAGGGGGACTTCACCCCTCCACTTT. Translated: CASSHSRGTSPLHF.

This clone was found once. This rearrangement joins TRBV6-4 to TRBJ2-3, with 7 bases matching TRBD1. This CDR3 contains 15 residues. Unmatched junction bases numbered 7, after V lost 3 bases and J lost 4 bases. From germline, CDR1 is MRHNA and CDR2 SNTAGT. Here the CDR3 DNA reads TGTGCCAGCAGTGAGGCCAGCACAGGGGCAGATACGCAGTATTTT. Translation: CASSEASTGADTQYF.

The chain links TRBV5-1 to TRBJ1-4; D perhaps matches TRBD1 (5 bases). Germline values: CDR1 SGHRS, CDR2 YFSETQ. V lost 5 bases and J lost 3, with 8 bases in between. The CDR3 has 13 residues. The CDR3 protein is CASRTDPNEKLFF. The CDR3, as DNA: TGCGCCAGCAGGACAGACCCTAATGAAAAACTGTTTTTT.

The chain uses TRBV20-1 and TRBJ1-1; D gene ambiguous. V was cut by 1 base and J by 1 base, with 1 base left in between. CDR3 length: 11 residues. CDR1 and CDR2 from the germline V gene are DFQATT and SNEGSKA (reference sequence). This chain's CDR3 is CSARGNTEAFF. The DNA of the CDR3 is TGCAGTGCTAGAGGGAACACTGAAGCTTTCTTT.

V and J are TRBV5-1 and TRBJ2-1; 7 nucleotides align to TRBD2. Germline lookup yields CDR1 SGHRS and CDR2 YFSETQ. This CDR3 has 15 amino acids. The V segment lost 0 bases and the J segment 3 bases; nucleotides outside the gene matches: 3. CDR3 in amino acids: CASSLGGDYYNEQFF. CDR3 in DNA: TGCGCCAGCAGCTTGGGAGGGGACTACTACAATGAGCAGTTCTTC.

The chain recombines TRBV5-6 with TRBJ2-5, with D maybe TRBD2 (6 bases). The V gene lost 4 bases and the J gene lost 3 bases, with 13 bases spanning the gap. Germline V lookup: CDR1 SGHDT, CDR2 YYEEEE. The CDR3 runs to 14 residues. The CDR3 DNA reads as TGTGCCAGCAGCCCGGGACTTAGGGAAGAGACCCAGTACTTC. This codes for CASSPGLREETQYF.

The rearrangement links TRBV4-3 to TRBJ1-2; D might be TRBD1 (6 bases). CDR1 and CDR2 from the germline V gene are LGHNA and YSLEER. The CDR3 runs 16 residues. Trimming removed 0 bases at V and 4 bases at J, with 15 bases between. The CDR3, as DNA: TGCGCCAGCAGCCAAGATTCCCCACTCAGGGGCTATGGCTACACCTTC. Translating gives CASSQDSPLRGYGYTF.

This chain joins TRBV30 and TRBJ1-2, with 8 bases fitting TRBD1. CDR3 size: 13 residues. V was pared by 0 bases and J by 4 bases, with 1 base of the junction left unmatched. Germline-derived CDR1 and CDR2 are GTSNPN and SVGIG (reference sequence). The CDR3 nucleotides read TGTGCCTGGAGTGTAACAGGGGGCTATGGCTACACCTTC. It is translated as CAWSVTGGYGYTF.